Following are 15 T cell receptor beta chains from one sample sequenced in a study of T-cell memory formation after mild COVID-19 (dated by TCRdb to 2020 to 2023). The library was produced with 5' RACE. Sequencing used an Illumina NovaSeq 6000. TCRdb reprocessed the public reads (quality trimming at Q25 with fastp, clone calling with MiXCR) and kept in-frame beta chains. Each CDR3 protein gets just one entry, which takes the most common genes and DNA from the rows behind it. The sample data list a few hundred thousand distinct CDR3 sequences, and about a fifth of these were observed just once. In total, the top ten clones hold approximately 8.4% of the sample. Input material: PBMCs or a T cell subset sorted from them (not recorded which). Receptors originate from an adult woman who had mild COVID-19 (a few samples of this study predate the infection). The sample titles of this study are shuffled in the database, so cell type and time point are left out; the donor was told from shared clones.

The chain joins TRBV7-6 to TRBJ2-2, with D possibly being TRBD1 (6 bases). The CDR3 extends over 15 amino acids. Between the trimmed V and J ends, which lost 2 bases and 4 bases, there was a span of 11 bases. From germline, CDR1 is SGHVS and CDR2 FNYEAQ. In DNA form, the CDR3 reads TGTGCCAGCAGCTTACTCAGGGGATTCACCGGGGAGCTGTTTTTT. It is translated as CASSLLRGFTGELFF.

This clonotype has just one count. This rearrangement joins TRBV7-6 to TRBJ1-1, with D possibly matching TRBD1 (6 bases). The germline CDR1 and CDR2 sequences are SGHVS and FNYEAQ. V was trimmed by 0 bases and J by 11 bases, leaving 19 bases between them. The CDR3 covers 15 residues. CDR3: CASSLAWGARDGAFF. The CDR3 DNA reads as TGTGCCAGCAGCTTAGCGTGGGGGGCGCGGGATGGGGCTTTCTTT.

There are a few counts of this clonotype. The rearrangement uses TRBV5-5 and TRBJ2-7; 7 bases match TRBD1. From germline, CDR1 is SGHKS and CDR2 YYEKEE (reference sequence). This CDR3 has 16 amino acids. The V and J ends lost 7 bases and 0 bases, in that order; junction bases with no gene match: 13. The DNA of the CDR3 is TGTGCCAGCCTGCCGACACCGGGACAGAGCTCCTACGAGCAGTACTTC. Its translation: CASLPTPGQSSYEQYF.

The chain is built from TRBV3-1 and TRBJ2-7; D is unclear. CDR1 is LGHDT and CDR2 is YNNKEL in the germline V gene (reference sequence). This CDR3 region has 15 residues. V was trimmed by 4 bases and J by 2 bases, leaving 15 bases between them. This chain's CDR3 is CASSPKTLDPYEQYF. DNA for the CDR3: TGTGCCAGCAGCCCCAAAACTTTAGACCCCTACGAGCAGTACTTC.

This clonotype turned up a few times. This chain links TRBV4-1 with TRBJ2-7; either TRBD1 or TRBD2 may supply D (5 bases each). The CDR3 length is 13 residues. The germline V and J ends were trimmed by 5 bases and 6 bases, with 14 bases remaining between them. Per the germline V gene, CDR1 is MGHRA and CDR2 is YSYEKL. Written as DNA, the CDR3 is TGCGCCAGCAGCTTAAACCCCGGGGCCGAGCAGTACTTC. Translating it yields CASSLNPGAEQYF.

This sequence joins TRBV10-3 and TRBJ2-1; 14 bases are shared with TRBD2. CDR3 length equals 23 residues. Germline V gene lookup returns CDR1 ENHRY and CDR2 SYGVKD. Unmatched junction bases numbered 20, after V lost 4 bases and J lost 0 bases. CDR3 amino acids: CAISGPKTTGLAGGNRSYNEQFF. CDR3 nucleotides: TGTGCCATCAGTGGTCCCAAAACCACCGGACTAGCGGGGGGCAATCGCTCCTACAATGAGCAGTTCTTC.

Only a few counts were recorded for this clonotype. The gene calls are TRBV5-5 and TRBJ1-3; weak D call: TRBD1 (5 bases). The ends were cut back, 2 bases at V and 3 bases at J, with 9 bases in the middle. Germline CDR1 reads SGHKS; CDR2 reads YYEKEE (reference sequence). The CDR3 has 14 amino acids. The CDR3: CASSFDSGGNTIYF. CDR3 nucleotides: TGTGCCAGCAGCTTTGACAGTGGTGGAAACACCATATATTTT.

The chain is built from TRBV11-3 and TRBJ1-1, with TRBD1 matching over 9 bases. CDR3 length: 12 amino acids. The germline gives CDR1 SGHNT, CDR2 YENEEA. The V gene end was trimmed by 5 bases and the J gene end by 9 bases; junction bases not matched to a gene: 4. The CDR3 region is CASSRTGGKAFF. The CDR3 bases are TGTGCCAGCAGCCGCACAGGGGGCAAAGCTTTCTTT. Full variable domain (outside the CDR3, taken from reference TRBV11-3 and TRBJ1-1): EAGVVQSPRYKIIEKKQPVAFWCNPISGHNTLYWYLQNLGQGPELLIRYENEEAVDDSQLPKDRFSAERLKGVDSTLKIQPAELGDSAVYLCASSRTGGKAFFGQGTRLTVV.

This clonotype was observed a few times. The J gene is TRBJ2-7, the V gene TRBV18; the D call may be TRBD1 or TRBD2 (5 bases each). The CDR3 is 15 residues long. Germline CDR1 is KGHSH and CDR2 is LQKENI. The V gene lost 3 bases and the J gene lost 3 bases, with 15 bases spanning the gap. CDR3 bases: TGTGCCAGCTCACCGACGGGGCCTCGGATCTACGAGCAGTACTTC. The encoded protein is CASSPTGPRIYEQYF.

This clonotype has only a few counts. The chain joins TRBV18 to TRBJ2-3; TRBD1 is a possible D gene (6 bases). The germline V gene has CDR1 KGHSH and CDR2 LQKENI. The CDR3 loop spans 15 amino acids. Trimming cost V 3 bases and J 2 bases, with 12 bases left between them. As DNA, the CDR3 is TGTGCCAGCTCACCCTATACAGGGAACACAGATACGCAGTATTTT. Translating gives CASSPYTGNTDTQYF.

This clonotype appeared many times. V usage is TRBV5-1 and J usage is TRBJ2-5; 7 bases map to TRBD1. The V segment lost 0 bases and the J segment 2 bases; nucleotides outside the gene matches: 10. From germline, CDR1 is SGHRS and CDR2 YFSETQ. There are 17 residues in the CDR3. The CDR3 region has the DNA TGCGCCAGCAGCTTGGTATCCAGGGCAGGGGGTCAAGAGACCCAGTACTTC. It specifies CASSLVSRAGGQETQYF.

In its sample, this clonotype was seen a few times. This chain joins TRBV4-1 and TRBJ1-1; D uncertain. Trimming cost V 3 bases and J 4 bases, with 9 bases left between them. CDR1 is MGHRA, CDR2 YSYEKL, per germline. The CDR3 consists of 13 residues. In nucleotides, the CDR3 is TGCGCCAGCAGCCAGGGGATAGGCACTGAAGCTTTCTTT. Protein product: CASSQGIGTEAFF.

This clonotype appeared a few times. The chain couples TRBV5-1 to TRBJ1-1, with D perhaps matching TRBD1 (6 bases). CDR1 is SGHRS and CDR2 is YFSETQ in the germline V gene. CDR3 length: 16 residues. The V gene lost 5 bases and the J gene lost 4 bases, with 21 bases spanning the gap. The CDR3 reads CASRGNQGGYGTEAFF. As DNA, the CDR3 is TGCGCCAGCAGAGGGAATCAAGGGGGATATGGCACTGAAGCTTTCTTT. Drawing the rest from reference TRBV5-1 and TRBJ1-1, the complete variable domain is KAGVTQTPRYLIKTRGQQVTLSCSPISGHRSVSWYQQTPGQGLQFLFEYFSETQRNKGNFPGRFSGRQFSNSRSEMNVSTLELGDSALYLCASRGNQGGYGTEAFFGQGTRLTVV.

The chain recombines TRBV5-1 with TRBJ2-4, with 8 nucleotides matching TRBD2. Germline assignment: CDR1 SGHRS and CDR2 YFSETQ. This CDR3 spans 14 amino acids. Trimming removed 10 bases from V and 2 bases from J; junction bases left unmatched: 8. The CDR3 DNA reads as TGCGCCGGACTCAGCGGGGGATCCAAAAACATTCAGTACTTC. It codes for CAGLSGGSKNIQYF. Together with reference TRBV5-1 and TRBJ2-4, the CDR3 gives the full variable domain: KAGVTQTPRYLIKTRGQQVTLSCSPISGHRSVSWYQQTPGQGLQFLFEYFSETQRNKGNFPGRFSGRQFSNSRSEMNVSTLELGDSALYLCAGLSGGSKNIQYFGAGTRLSVL.

The CDR3 sequence is CASSLIAGGNPYEQFF. CDR3 nucleotides: TGTGCCAGCAGCTTGATCGCAGGGGGCAACCCGTATGAGCAGTTCTTC. The chain employs TRBV5-6 and TRBJ2-1, with 8 positions matching TRBD1. V was clipped by 1 base and J by 8 bases; unmatched bases: 11. The CDR3 is made up of 16 amino acids. Germline V gene sequence: CDR1 SGHDT, CDR2 YYEEEE.